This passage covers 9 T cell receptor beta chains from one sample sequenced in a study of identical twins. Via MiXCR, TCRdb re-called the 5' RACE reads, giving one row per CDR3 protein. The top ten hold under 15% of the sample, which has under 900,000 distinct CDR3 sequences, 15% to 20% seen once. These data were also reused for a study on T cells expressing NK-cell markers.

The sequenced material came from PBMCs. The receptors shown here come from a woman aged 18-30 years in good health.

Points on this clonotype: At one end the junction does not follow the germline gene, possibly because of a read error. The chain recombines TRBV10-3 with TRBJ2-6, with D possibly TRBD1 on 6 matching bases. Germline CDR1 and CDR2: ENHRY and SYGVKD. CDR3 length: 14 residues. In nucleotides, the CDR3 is TGTGCCGTCAGGGGCAGCTCTGGGGCCAACGTCCTGACTTTC. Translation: CAVRGSSGANVLTF.

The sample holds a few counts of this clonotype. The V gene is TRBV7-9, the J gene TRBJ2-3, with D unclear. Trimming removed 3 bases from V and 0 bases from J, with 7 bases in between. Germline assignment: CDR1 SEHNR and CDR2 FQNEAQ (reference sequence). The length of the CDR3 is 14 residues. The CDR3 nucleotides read TGTGCCAGCAGCTTTCATGGGAGCACAGATACGCAGTATTTT. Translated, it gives CASSFHGSTDTQYF.

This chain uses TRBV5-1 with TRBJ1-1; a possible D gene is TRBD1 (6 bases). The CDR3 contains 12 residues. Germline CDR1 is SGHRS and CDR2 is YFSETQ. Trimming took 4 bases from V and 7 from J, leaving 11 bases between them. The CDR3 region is CASSQQDSEAFF. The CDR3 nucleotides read TGCGCCAGCAGCCAGCAGGACAGTGAAGCTTTCTTT.

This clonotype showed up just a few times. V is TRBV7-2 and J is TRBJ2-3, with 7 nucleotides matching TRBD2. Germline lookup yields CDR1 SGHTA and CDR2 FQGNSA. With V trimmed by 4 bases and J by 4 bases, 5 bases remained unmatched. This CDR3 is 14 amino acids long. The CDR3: CASSSGLGADTQYF. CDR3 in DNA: TGTGCCAGCAGCTCCGGACTAGGGGCAGATACGCAGTATTTT.

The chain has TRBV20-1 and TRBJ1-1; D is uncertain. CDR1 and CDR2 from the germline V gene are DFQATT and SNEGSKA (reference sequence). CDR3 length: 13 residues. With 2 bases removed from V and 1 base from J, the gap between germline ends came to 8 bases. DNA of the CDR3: TGCAGTGCTAGACCGAGGCAGAACACTGAAGCTTTCTTT. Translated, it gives CSARPRQNTEAFF.

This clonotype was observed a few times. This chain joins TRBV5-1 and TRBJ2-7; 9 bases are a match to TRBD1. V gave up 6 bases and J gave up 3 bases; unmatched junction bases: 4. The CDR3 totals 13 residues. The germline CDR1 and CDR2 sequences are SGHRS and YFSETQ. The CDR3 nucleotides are TGCGCCAGCACTGGGACAGGGTTCTACGAGCAGTACTTC. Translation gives CASTGTGFYEQYF.

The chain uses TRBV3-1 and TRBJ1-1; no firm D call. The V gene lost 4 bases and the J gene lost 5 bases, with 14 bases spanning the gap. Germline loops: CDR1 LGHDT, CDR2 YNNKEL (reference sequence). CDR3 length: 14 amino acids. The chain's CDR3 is CASSLQGGETEAFF. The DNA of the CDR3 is TGTGCCAGCAGCCTCCAAGGTGGGGAGACTGAAGCTTTCTTT.

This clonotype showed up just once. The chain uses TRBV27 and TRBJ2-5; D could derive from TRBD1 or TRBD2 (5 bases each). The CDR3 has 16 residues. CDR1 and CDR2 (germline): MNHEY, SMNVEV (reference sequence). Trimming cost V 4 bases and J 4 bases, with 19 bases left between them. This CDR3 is CASSSFRDLAAETQYF. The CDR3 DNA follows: TGTGCCAGCAGTTCTTTCCGGGACCTAGCCGCAGAGACCCAGTACTTC.

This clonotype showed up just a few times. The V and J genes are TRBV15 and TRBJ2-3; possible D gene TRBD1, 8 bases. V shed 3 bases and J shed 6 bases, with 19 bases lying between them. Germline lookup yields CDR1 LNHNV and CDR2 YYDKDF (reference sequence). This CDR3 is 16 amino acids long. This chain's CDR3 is CATSRGSQGEGDTQYF. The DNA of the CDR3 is TGTGCCACCAGCAGGGGCTCACAGGGGGAGGGGGATACGCAGTATTTT.